The 8 T cell receptor beta chains below all came from one sample that was sequenced in a study of CXCR3-negative and CXCR3-positive naive CD8 T cells (dated by TCRdb to the late 2010s). Overall results and qualifications from the work: Compared with CXCR3-negative naive cells, CXCR3-positive naive cells had TRB CDR3s with higher hydrophobicity (lower Kidera factor 4), lower energy, and higher strength and volume indices.

The instrument given in TCRdb is NextSeq 550. The Human TCR Profiling Kit (MiLaboratory) was used to prepare UMI-labeled 5' RACE TRB cDNA libraries. Through TCRdb reprocessing, the reads give one entry per CDR3 protein sequence; DNA is omitted. This sample's listing comprises around 160,000 distinct CDR3 sequences. The ten largest clones capture about 0.3% of the sample. These TCRs' antigens remain unknown. Material for sequencing was naive CXCR3+ CD8+ T cells from blood. Interpreted using the paper, the cell subset or site label stands for: CD45RO-CCR7+CD27+CD95- naive CD8+ T cells expressing CXCR3 (TNR3+). Receptors originate from a human donor in good health. Some clones in this sample may be carry-over from other donors' samples.

The rearrangement joins TRBV10-2 to TRBJ2-7; TCRdb's D call of TRBD2 is untestable without DNA. Per the germline V gene, CDR1 is WSHSY and CDR2 is SAAADI. The CDR3 length is 12 residues. The CDR3 loop reads CASIGPSYEQYF.

The rearrangement joins TRBV21-1 to TRBJ1-2; the TCRdb call, TRBD1, lacks DNA for checking. TRBV21-1 is listed as a pseudogene. This CDR3 contains 15 residues. The CDR3 loop reads CASSPIGQANYGYTF.

V gene TRBV2 combines with J gene TRBJ2-7; the D gene TCRdb calls, TRBD2, cannot be checked with no DNA. The CDR3 extends over 16 amino acids. The germline V gene encodes CDR1 SNHLY and CDR2 FYNNEI. The CDR3 here is CASSPAGGGLSYEQYF.

This chain uses TRBV4-3 with TRBJ2-7. The CDR3 has 14 amino acids. Looked up from germline, CDR1 is LGHNA and CDR2 is YSLEER. CDR3 sequence reads: CASSQDRVSYEQYF.

The rearrangement joins TRBV16 to TRBJ1-2; TCRdb reports TRBD1, a call that lacks DNA to check it against. The CDR3 is made up of 15 amino acids. Per germline, CDR1 KGHSY and CDR2 FQNENV. The CDR3 sequence is CASSQGTGGNYGYTF.

V is TRBV10-2 and J is TRBJ2-7. Looked up from germline, CDR1 is WSHSY and CDR2 is SAAADI. This CDR3 spans 12 amino acids. CDR3: CASSGQDYEQYF.

This chain connects TRBV14 to TRBJ2-2; checking the TCRdb D call of TRBD2 is not possible without DNA. Germline V gene data show CDR1 as SGHDN and CDR2 as FVKESK. The CDR3 runs 20 residues. The CDR3 sequence is CASSQAARYSGRAQGGELFF.

The chain carries TRBV7-9 and TRBJ2-1. This CDR3 comprises 13 residues. Germline CDR1 reads SEHNR; CDR2 reads FQNEAQ (reference sequence). The chain's CDR3 is CASSLSRVHEQFF.